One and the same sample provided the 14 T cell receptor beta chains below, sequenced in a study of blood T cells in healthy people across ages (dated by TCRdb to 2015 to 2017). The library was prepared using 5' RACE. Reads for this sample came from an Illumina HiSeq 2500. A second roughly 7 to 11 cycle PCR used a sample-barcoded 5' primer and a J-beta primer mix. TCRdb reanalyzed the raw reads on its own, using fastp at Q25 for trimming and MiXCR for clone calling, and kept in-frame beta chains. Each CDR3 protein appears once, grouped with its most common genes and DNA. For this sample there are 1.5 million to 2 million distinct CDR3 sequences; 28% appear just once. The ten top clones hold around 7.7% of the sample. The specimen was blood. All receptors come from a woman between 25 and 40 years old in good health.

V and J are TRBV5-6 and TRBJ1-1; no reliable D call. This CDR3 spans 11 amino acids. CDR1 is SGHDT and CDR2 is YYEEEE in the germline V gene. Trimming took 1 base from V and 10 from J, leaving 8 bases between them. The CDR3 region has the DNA TGTGCCAGCAGCTTGAGGCAGCTAGCTTTCTTT. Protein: CASSLRQLAFF.

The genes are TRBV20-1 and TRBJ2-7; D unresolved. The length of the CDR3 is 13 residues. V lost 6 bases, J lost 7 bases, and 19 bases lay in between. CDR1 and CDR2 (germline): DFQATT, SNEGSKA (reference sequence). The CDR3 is CSAGKSSAPEQYF. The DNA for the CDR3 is TGCAGTGCAGGAAAGTCCAGTGCCCCAGAGCAGTACTTC.

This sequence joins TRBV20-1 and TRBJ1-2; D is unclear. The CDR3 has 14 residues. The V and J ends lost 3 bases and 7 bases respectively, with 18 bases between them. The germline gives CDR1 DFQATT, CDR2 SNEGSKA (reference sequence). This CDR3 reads CSARVLRPGFGYTF. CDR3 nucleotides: TGCAGTGCTAGGGTCTTACGGCCTGGGTTTGGCTACACCTTC.

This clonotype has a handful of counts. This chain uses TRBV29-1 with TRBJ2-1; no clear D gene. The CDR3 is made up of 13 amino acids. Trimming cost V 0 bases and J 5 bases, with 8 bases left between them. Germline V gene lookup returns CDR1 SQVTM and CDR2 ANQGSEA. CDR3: CSVEEARNNEQFF. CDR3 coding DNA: TGCAGCGTTGAAGAGGCAAGAAACAATGAGCAGTTCTTC.

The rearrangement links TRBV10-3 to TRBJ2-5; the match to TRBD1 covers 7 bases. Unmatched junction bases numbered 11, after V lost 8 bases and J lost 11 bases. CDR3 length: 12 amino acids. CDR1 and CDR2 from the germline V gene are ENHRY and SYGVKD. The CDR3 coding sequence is TGTGCCATCGGGGATACAGGGGAAGAGCAGTACTTC. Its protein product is CAIGDTGEEQYF.

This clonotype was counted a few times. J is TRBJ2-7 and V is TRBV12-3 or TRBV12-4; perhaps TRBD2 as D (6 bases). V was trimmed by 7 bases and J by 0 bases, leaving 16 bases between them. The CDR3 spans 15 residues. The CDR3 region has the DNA TGTGCCAGCATTTTGCGGGGCTCCGGCTCCTACGAGCAGTACTTC. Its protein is CASILRGSGSYEQYF.

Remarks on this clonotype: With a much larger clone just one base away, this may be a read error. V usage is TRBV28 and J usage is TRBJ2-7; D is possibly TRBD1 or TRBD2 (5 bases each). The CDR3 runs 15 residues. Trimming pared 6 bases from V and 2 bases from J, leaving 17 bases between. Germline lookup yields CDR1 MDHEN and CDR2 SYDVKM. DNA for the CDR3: TGTGCCAGCAGAACCCAGGGACGGGGAACCTACGAGCAGTACTTC. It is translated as CASRTQGRGTYEQYF.

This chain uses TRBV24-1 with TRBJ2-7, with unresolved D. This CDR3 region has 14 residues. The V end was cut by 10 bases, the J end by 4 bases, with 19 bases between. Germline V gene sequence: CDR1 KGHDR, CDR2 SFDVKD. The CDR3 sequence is CATQDRADPYEQYF. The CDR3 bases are TGTGCCACACAAGACCGGGCGGACCCGTACGAGCAGTACTTC.

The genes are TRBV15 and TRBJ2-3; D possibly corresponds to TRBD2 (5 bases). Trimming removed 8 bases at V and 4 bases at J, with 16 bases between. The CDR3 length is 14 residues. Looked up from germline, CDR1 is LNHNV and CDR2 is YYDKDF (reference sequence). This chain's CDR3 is CATGEGIRADTQYF. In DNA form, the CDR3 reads TGTGCCACCGGTGAGGGTATTAGGGCAGATACGCAGTATTTT.

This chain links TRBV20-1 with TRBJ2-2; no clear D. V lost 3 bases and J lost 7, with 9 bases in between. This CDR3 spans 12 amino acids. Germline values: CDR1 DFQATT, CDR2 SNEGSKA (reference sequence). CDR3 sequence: CSARRTNGELFF. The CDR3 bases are TGCAGTGCTAGGAGGACGAACGGGGAGCTGTTTTTT.

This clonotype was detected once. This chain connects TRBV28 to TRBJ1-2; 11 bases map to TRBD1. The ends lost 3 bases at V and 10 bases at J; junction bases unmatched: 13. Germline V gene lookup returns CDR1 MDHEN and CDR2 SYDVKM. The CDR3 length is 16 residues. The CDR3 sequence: CASSFGTGGRNRNYTF. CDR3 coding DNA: TGTGCCAGCAGTTTTGGGACAGGGGGTCGGAACCGAAACTACACCTTC.

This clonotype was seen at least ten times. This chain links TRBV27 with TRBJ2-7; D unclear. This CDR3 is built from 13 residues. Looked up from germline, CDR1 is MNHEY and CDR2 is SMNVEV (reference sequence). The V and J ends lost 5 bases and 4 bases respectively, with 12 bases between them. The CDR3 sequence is CASSETMGYEQYF. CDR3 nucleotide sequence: TGTGCCAGCAGTGAAACTATGGGATACGAGCAGTACTTC.

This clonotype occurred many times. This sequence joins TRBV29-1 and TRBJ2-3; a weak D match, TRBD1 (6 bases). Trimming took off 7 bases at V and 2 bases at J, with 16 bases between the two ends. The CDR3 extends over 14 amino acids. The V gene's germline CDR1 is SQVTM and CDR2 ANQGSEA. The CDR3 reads CSAVPQGLTDTQYF. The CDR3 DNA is TGCAGCGCTGTTCCTCAGGGGCTCACAGATACGCAGTATTTT.

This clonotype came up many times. The CDR3, as DNA: TGTGCCAGCAGCTGGGGACACTCGGGGGAGCAGTTCTTC. Protein product: CASSWGHSGEQFF. The V and J genes are TRBV7-2 and TRBJ2-1; the D gene is possibly TRBD1 (6 bases). Germline values: CDR1 SGHTA, CDR2 FQGNSA. The CDR3 is 13 amino acids. V was shortened by 4 bases and J by 10 bases, with 14 bases between the two germline ends.